One T cell receptor beta chain is described in this entry. Its specific antigen is unknown. No base-level quality is on record; no much larger clone is a single base apart. These data belong to a study of T cell responses to AZD1222 COVID-19 vaccine (dated by TCRdb to the early 2020s). For the study in its entirety: A total of just over 230 trial participants underwent TCR sequencing, of whom 207 received two doses of AZD1222 and about 26 received two doses of the MenACWY control vaccine. Enrollment into the trials was organized by age into subgroups of 18-55, 56-69 and 70-plus years, and those subgroups contained roughly 150, 30 and 60 TCR-sequenced participants, respectively. Paper-wide results and their limitations: Reportedly, close to half of the unique spike-specific TCRs recognized epitopes lying outside the regions that are mutated in the B.1.351 and B.1.1.7 variants. Participants were mostly white British and included more females than males, and it was suggested by the authors that clonal diversity may have been underestimated. Spike-specific TCR breadth and depth rose significantly after two AZD1222 doses compared with day 0 and with MenACWY recipients. CD4 TCRs associated with the vaccine covered the entire spike protein, and the dominant responses were in regions 160-218 and 743-854. The 56-69-year group was small, and its depth increase did not reach significance, likely because of low power. Because no samples from the day 14 peak response were available, repertoires could be characterized only after the peak T cell response. Only six or seven AZD1222 recipients were SARS-CoV-2 seropositive at baseline, limiting conclusions about previously exposed vaccinees.

The time point label, read with the paper, signifies: about 28 days (+/-7) after the second vaccine dose. The sample's treatment or condition label, in plain terms: meningococcal conjugate vaccine given as trial control. The vaccinee samples were drawn from two UK trials, COV001 and COV002, one of which was a single-blind randomized controlled phase 2/3 trial testing AZD1222 (ChAdOx1 nCoV-19) in healthy adults. Trial participant PBMC samples were collected at day 0 and day 28 after the second dose for TCRbeta chain sequencing. The CDR3 contains 12 residues, cysteine and phenylalanine counted. Here the CDR3 DNA is all that survives: 36 bases in frame from base 1. In the germline V gene (reference sequence), CDR1 corresponds to MNHEY and CDR2 to SMNVEV. V lost 5 bases and J lost 7 bases, and the count of bases not matched to a germline gene is 4. The CDR3 regions of human TCRbeta chains were analyzed by immunosequencing. The published analysis was carried out like this. Repertoire TCRs were checked for matches against a reference library of SARS-CoV-2-specific TCRs that had been generated using the MIRA antigen-specificity platform. Breadth was defined as the fraction of unique TCRs that were SARS-CoV-2-associated. Depth was defined as the fraction of total T cells that were SARS-CoV-2-associated. Using the MIRA data, each spike-specific TCR was assigned both to the spike region to which the TCR was reactive and to a CD4 or CD8 class. Log10-transformed breadth and depth values were compared by one-way ANOVA with Sidak's multiple comparisons tests. Held by TCRdb, this immuneACCESS table contains in-frame sequences only and omits some clones. Under half of the omission traces to an unresolved V gene where checked; the cause of the rest is unknown. That table furnishes V, J and clone size, whereas the DNA furnished D and trimming. This sample is represented by about 210,000 clones; around 94% of them were singletons. Around 1.8% of the sample is taken by the ten largest.

The starting material was peripheral blood, obtained 28 days after the second dose of the MenACWY control vaccine. The clonotype was recovered from an adult who received the MenACWY meningococcal vaccine as a control. The receptor chain draws on TRBV27 and TRBJ2-7; 8 bases in the junction line up with TRBD1. CDR3 sequence: CASSRTGREQYF. Read as DNA, the sequence is TGTGCCAGCAGTCGGACAGGGCGGGAGCAGTACTTC.